This passage covers 4 T cell receptor beta chains from one sample sequenced in a study of tumor-infiltrating lymphocytes in primary liver carcinoma. Priming with a constant-region primer yielded TCR beta cDNA from 450 to 550 ng total RNA. Amplification in three nested multiplex PCR rounds with slightly modified ARM-PCR gave rise to TCR beta libraries. The first two PCR rounds used TRBV1-TRBV30 primers with a Cbeta primer, 10 cycles each. TCRdb passed the multiplex PCR reads through MiXCR, listing each CDR3 protein once. The sample yields approximately 92,000 distinct CDR3 sequences, approximately 72% seen once. The tissue used was unsorted bulk material of about 19-33 mg. RNA and DNA were co-extracted from it with the AllPrep DNA/RNA mini kit. The sequencing sample was made of tumor-adjacent normal liver tissue. These receptors all come from a man aged 35-49 years with primary liver carcinoma and hepatitis B virus infection.

Comment on this clonotype: Relative to the germline gene, one junction end is altered; a read error may explain this. The J gene is TRBJ2-1, the V gene TRBV5-1; no reliable D call. Germline V lookup: CDR1 SGHRS, CDR2 YFSETQ. The CDR3 runs 13 residues. The CDR3 loop is CAGTHSMGNEQSF. In DNA form, the CDR3 reads TGCGCCGGCACTCACAGTATGGGGAATGAACAGTCCTTC. Full variable domain (rest looked up from reference TRBV5-1 and TRBJ2-1): KAGVTQTPRYLIKTRGQQVTLSCSPISGHRSVSWYQQTPGQGLQFLFEYFSETQRNKGNFPGRFSGRQFSNSRSEMNVSTLELGDSALYLCAGTHSMGNEQSFGPGTRLTVL.

This chain joins TRBV11-3 and TRBJ2-1; D is unclear. This CDR3 spans 15 amino acids. V lost 3 bases and J 3 bases, leaving 12 bases between the germline ends. CDR1 is SGHNT, CDR2 YENEEA, per germline. The CDR3 DNA sequence: TGTGCCAGCAGCTTTAGGCTCGGCATCTACAATGAGCAGTTCTTC. Residues: CASSFRLGIYNEQFF.

Details on this clonotype: Germline is not matched at one junction end, which may reflect a read error. This chain connects TRBV11-3 to TRBJ2-3; D is ambiguous. The CDR3 sequence is 12 residues long. CDR1 is SGHNT, CDR2 YENEEA, per germline. In DNA, the CDR3 is TGTGTCAGCAGCGTAGACTCAGATACGCAGTATTTC. Translation: CVSSVDSDTQYF.

With regard to this clonotype: At one of its ends the junction is not consistent with the germline gene, which may arise from a read error. The chain joins TRBV7-9 to TRBJ2-1; 7 nucleotides align to TRBD2. In germline, CDR1 is SEHNR, CDR2 FQNEAQ (reference sequence). This CDR3 comprises 14 residues. The CDR3 spells CASSLRLASNDQFF. The CDR3, as DNA: TGTGCCAGCAGCTTGAGACTAGCCTCCAATGATCAGTTCTTC. Complete variable domain (other parts from reference TRBV7-9 and TRBJ2-1): DTGVSQNPRHKITKRGQNVTFRCDPISEHNRLYWYRQTLGQGPEFLTYFQNEAQLEKSRLLSDRFSAERPKGSFSTLEIQRTEQGDSAMYLCASSLRLASNDQFFGPGTRLTVL.